This TCR beta chain was sequenced during a study of technical replicates of blood from several donors. The data were produced by immunoSEQ multiplex PCR, yet TCRdb's version contains in-frame clones alone and is incomplete. The table has tens of thousands of clones, around 95% seen once. As for this clone: Other DNA sequences in the same sample also yield this CDR3.

This receptor was taken from a human donor in good health. Material: T cells isolated from PBMCs.

This CDR3 reads CASSLDGYEQYF. The CDR3 nucleotides are TGCGCCAGCAGCCTGGACGGCTACGAGCAGTACTTC. The genes are TRBV5-1 and TRBJ2-7, with unresolved D. Trimming shortened V by 4 bases and J by 3 bases, and 8 bases separated the two germline ends. Germline V lookup: CDR1 SGHRS, CDR2 YFSETQ. This CDR3 contains 12 residues. Full variable domain (outside the CDR3, taken from reference TRBV5-1 and TRBJ2-7): KAGVTQTPRYLIKTRGQQVTLSCSPISGHRSVSWYQQTPGQGLQFLFEYFSETQRNKGNFPGRFSGRQFSNSRSEMNVSTLELGDSALYLCASSLDGYEQYFGPGTRLTVT.